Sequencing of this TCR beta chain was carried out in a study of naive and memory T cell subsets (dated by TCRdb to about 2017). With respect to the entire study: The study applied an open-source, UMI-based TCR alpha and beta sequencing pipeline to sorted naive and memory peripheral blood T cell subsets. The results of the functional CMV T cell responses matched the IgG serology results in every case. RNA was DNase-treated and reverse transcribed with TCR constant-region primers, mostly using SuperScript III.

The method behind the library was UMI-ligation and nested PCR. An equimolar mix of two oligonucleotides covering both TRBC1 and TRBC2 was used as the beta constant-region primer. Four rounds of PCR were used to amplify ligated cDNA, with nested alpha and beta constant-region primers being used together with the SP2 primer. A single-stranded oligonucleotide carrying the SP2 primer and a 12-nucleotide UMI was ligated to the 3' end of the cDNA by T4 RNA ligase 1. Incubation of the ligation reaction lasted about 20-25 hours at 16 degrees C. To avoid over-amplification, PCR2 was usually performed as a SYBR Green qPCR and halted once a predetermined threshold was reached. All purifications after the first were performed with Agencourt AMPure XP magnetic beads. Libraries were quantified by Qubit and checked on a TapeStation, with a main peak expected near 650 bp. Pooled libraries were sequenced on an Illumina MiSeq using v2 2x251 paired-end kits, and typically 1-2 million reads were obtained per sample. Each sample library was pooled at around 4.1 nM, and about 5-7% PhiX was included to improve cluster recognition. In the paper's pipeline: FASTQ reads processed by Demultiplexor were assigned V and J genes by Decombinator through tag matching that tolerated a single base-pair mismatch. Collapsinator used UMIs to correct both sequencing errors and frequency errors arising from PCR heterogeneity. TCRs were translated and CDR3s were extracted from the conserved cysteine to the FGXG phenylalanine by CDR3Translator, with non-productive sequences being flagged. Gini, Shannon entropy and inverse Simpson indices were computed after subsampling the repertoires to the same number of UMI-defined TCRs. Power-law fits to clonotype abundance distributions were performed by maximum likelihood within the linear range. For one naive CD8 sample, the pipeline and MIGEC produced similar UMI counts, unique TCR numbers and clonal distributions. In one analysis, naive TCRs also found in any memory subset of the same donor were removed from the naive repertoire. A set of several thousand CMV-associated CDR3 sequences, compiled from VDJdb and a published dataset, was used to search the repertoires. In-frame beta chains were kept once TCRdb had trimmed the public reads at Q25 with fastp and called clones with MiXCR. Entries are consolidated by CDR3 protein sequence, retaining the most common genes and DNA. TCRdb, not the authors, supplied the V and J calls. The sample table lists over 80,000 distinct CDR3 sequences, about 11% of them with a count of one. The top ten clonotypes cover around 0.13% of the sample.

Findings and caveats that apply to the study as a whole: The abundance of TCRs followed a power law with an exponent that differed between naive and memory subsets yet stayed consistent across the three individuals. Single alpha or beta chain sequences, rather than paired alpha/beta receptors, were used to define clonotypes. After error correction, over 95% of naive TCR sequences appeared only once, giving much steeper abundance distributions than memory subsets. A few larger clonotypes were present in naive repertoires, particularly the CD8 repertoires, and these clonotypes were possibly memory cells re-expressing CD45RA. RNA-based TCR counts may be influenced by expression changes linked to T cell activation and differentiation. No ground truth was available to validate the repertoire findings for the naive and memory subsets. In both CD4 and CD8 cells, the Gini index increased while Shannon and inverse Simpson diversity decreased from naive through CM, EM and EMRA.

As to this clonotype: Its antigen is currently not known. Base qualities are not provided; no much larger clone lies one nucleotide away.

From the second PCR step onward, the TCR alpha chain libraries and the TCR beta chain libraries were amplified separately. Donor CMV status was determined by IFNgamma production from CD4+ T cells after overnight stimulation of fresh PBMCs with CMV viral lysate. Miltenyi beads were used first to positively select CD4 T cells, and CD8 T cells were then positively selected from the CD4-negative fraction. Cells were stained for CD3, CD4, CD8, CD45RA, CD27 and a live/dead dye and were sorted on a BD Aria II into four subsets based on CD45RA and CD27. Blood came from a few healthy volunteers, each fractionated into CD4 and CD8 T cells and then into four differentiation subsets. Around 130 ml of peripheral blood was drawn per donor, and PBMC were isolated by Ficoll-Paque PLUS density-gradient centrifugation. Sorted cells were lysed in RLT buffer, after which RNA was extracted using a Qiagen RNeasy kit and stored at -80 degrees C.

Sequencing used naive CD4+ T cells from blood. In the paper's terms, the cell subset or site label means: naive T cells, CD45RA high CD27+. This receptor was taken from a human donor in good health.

The sequenced DNA is TGTGCCATCAGTGAAGTTGGGACAGGGGAACGGTATGGCTACACCTTC. Its protein product is CAISEVGTGERYGYTF. Rearrangement joined TRBV10-3 to TRBJ1-2; TRBD1 matches 10 bases in the middle. The CDR3 runs 16 amino acids, cysteine and phenylalanine included. The sequence is cut down to CDR3 DNA, 48 bases in frame from base 1. Relative to germline, V is missing 3 bases and J is missing 5 bases, with 9 bases of the junction outside any gene match. Via the germline V gene, CDR1 is ENHRY and CDR2 SYGVKD.